The present T cell receptor beta chain was sequenced within a study of T cell changes during pregnancy in multiple sclerosis. Only in-frame clones appear in the TCRdb table, and some are missing; sequencing was by immunoSEQ multiplex PCR. In the table there are tens of thousands of clones, just over 90% of which are singletons. Trimming cost V 8 bases and J 1 base, with 11 bases left between them. This CDR3 is 13 amino acids long. Germline lookup yields CDR1 MNHEY and CDR2 SVGAGI. The receptor was isolated from a female donor with multiple sclerosis, enrolled in a pregnancy study. The gene calls are TRBV6-5 and TRBJ1-1, with D possibly being TRBD1 (5 bases). The material sequenced was CD8+ T cells from peripheral blood mononuclear cells, taken after pregnancy. In DNA form, the CDR3 reads TGTGCCAGCTTGACAGCGACGAACACTGAAGCTTTCTTT. Protein sequence: CASLTATNTEAFF.